The clone carrying this TCR beta chain has just a few counts. What it binds is not known. This sample is part of a study of spatial heterogeneity in lung cancer. Whole-study results and caveats: At resection, ubiquitous expanded tumor TCRs appeared in blood more than at follow-up.

As for time point: sample taken at primary tumor resection. Frozen PBMC, nontumor lung or tumor provided whole RNA, which was sequenced unsorted. A total of around 72 untreated early-stage non-small cell lung cancer patients served as donors. After removal of 5 bases from V and 1 base from J, the junction contained 5 bases not matched to a gene. The CDR3 loop spans 15 amino acids. Looked up from germline, CDR1 is SEHNR and CDR2 is FQNEAQ (reference sequence). TCR cDNA molecules were tagged individually, and each one carried a unique molecular identifier. TCRdb fed the 5' RACE reads into MiXCR, producing one record per CDR3 protein. The sample records around 89,000 distinct CDR3 sequences, 12% being singletons.

The sequence came from a male donor with early-stage non-small cell lung cancer. The V call is TRBV7-9, the J call TRBJ1-5; TRBD1 aligns across 7 bases. The sequencing here drew on PBMCs, taken at surgery. In DNA form, the CDR3 reads TGTGCCAGCAGCGCAGGACAGGAGAGCAATCAGCCCCAGCATTTT. It is translated as CASSAGQESNQPQHF.